This T cell receptor beta chain was recorded in a study of blood T cell repertoires in COVID-19. This clone was detected a few times. The CDR3 is 15 amino acids. Germline CDR1 and CDR2: MNHNS and SASEGT. V shed 3 bases and J 5 bases; nucleotides not matched to a gene: 3. Profiled with immunoSEQ multiplex PCR; TCRdb holds only in-frame clones, not every one. The repertoire holds more than 65,000 clones, with 82% as singletons. The clonotype comes from an elderly woman with acute or convalescent COVID-19. Sequencing used peripheral blood. The V call is TRBV6-1, the J call TRBJ1-5, with 11 nucleotides matching TRBD1. CDR3 coding DNA: TGTGCCAGCAGTGAGGACAGGGGGCTCTATCAGCCCCAGCATTTT. Amino acids: CASSEDRGLYQPQHF.